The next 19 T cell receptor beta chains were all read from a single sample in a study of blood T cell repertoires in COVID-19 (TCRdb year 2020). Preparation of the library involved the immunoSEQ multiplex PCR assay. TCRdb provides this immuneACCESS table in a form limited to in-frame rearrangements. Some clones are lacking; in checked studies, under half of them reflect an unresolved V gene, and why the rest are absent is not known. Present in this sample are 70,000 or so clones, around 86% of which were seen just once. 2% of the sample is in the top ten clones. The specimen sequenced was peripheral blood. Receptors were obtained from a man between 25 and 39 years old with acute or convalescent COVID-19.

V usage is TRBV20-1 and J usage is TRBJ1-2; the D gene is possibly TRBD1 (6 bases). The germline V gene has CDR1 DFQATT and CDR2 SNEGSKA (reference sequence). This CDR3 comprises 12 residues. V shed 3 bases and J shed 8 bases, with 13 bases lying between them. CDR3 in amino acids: CSASDRSGGYTF. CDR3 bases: TGCAGTGCTAGTGACAGGTCGGGGGGCTACACCTTC.

This CDR3 reads CASSIRGNTEAFF. The CDR3 bases are TGTGCCAGCAGTATAAGGGGGAACACTGAAGCTTTCTTT. This sequence joins TRBV6-6 and TRBJ1-1, with D perhaps TRBD1 (5 bases). The CDR3 length is 13 residues. Trimming shortened V by 5 bases and J by 1 base, and 8 bases separated the two germline ends. Germline loops: CDR1 MNHNY, CDR2 SVGAGI (reference sequence).

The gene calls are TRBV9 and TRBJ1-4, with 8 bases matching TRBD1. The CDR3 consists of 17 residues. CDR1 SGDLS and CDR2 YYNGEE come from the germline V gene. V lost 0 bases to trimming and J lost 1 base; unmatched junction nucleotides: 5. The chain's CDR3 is CASSVGQGAGTNEKLFF. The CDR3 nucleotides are TGTGCCAGCAGCGTAGGGCAGGGGGCAGGAACTAATGAAAAACTGTTTTTT.

CDR3 residues: CASSKIATNEKLFF. CDR3 sequence (DNA): TGTGCCAGCAGCAAAATAGCAACTAATGAAAAACTGTTTTTT. V and J are TRBV9 and TRBJ1-4, with unresolved D. CDR1 and CDR2 (germline): SGDLS, YYNGEE. Trimming pared 4 bases from V and 0 bases from J, leaving 7 bases between. The CDR3 spans 14 residues.

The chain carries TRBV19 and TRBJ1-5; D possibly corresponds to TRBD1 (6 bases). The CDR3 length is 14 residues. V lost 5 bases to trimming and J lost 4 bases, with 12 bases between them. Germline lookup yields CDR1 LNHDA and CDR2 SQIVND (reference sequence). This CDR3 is CASSSQGYNQPQHF. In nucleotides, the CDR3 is TGTGCCAGTAGTTCACAGGGATATAATCAGCCCCAGCATTTT.

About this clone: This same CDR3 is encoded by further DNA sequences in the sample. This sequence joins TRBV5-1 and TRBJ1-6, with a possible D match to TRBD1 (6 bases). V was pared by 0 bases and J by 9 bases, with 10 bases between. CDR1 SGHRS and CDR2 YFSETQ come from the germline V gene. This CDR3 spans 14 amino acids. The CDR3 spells CASSLAGVGSPLHF. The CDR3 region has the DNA TGCGCCAGCAGCTTGGCAGGGGTTGGTTCACCCCTCCACTTT. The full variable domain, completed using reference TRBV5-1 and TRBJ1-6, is KAGVTQTPRYLIKTRGQQVTLSCSPISGHRSVSWYQQTPGQGLQFLFEYFSETQRNKGNFPGRFSGRQFSNSRSEMNVSTLELGDSALYLCASSLAGVGSPLHFGNGTRLTVT.

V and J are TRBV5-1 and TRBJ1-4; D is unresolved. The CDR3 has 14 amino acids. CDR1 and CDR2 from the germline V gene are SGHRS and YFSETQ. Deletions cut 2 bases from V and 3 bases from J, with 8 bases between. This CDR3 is CASSLENPNEKLFF. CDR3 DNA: TGCGCCAGCAGCTTAGAGAACCCTAATGAAAAACTGTTTTTT.

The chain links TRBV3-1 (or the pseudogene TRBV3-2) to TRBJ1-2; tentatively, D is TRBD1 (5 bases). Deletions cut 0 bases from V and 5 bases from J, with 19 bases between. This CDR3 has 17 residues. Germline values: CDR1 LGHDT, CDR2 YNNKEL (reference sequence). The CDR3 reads CASSQELGQNLWYGYTF. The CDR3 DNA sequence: TGTGCCAGCAGCCAAGAGTTAGGACAAAACTTATGGTATGGCTACACCTTC.

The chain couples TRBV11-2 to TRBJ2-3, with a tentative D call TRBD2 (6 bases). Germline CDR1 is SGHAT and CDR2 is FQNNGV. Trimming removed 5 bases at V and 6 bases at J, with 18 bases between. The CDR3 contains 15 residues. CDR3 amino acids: CASSPGEGYRDTQYF. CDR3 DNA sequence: TGTGCCAGCAGCCCGGGGGAAGGGTATAGGGATACGCAGTATTTT. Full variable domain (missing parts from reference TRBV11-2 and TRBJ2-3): EAGVAQSPRYKIIEKRQSVAFWCNPISGHATLYWYQQILGQGPKLLIQFQNNGVVDDSQLPKDRFSAERLKGVDSTLKIQPAKLEDSAVYLCASSPGEGYRDTQYFGPGTRLTVL.

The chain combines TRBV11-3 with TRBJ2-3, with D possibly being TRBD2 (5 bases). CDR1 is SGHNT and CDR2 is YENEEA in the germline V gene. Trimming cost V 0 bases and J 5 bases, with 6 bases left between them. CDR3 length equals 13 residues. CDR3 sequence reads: CASSLDEGDTQYF. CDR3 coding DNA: TGTGCCAGCAGCTTAGATGAGGGAGATACGCAGTATTTT.

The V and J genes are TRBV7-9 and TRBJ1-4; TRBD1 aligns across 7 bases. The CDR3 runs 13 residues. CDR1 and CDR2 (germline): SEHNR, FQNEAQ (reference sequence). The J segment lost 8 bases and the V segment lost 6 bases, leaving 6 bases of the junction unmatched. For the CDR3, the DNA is TGTGCCAGCAGAAGGGCAGGGGGGGAAAAACTGTTTTTT. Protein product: CASRRAGGEKLFF.

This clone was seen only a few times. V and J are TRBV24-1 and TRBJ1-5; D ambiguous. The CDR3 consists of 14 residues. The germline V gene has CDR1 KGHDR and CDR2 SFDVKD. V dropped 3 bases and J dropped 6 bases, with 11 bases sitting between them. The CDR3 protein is CATSDGTPGQPQHF. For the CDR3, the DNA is TGTGCCACCAGTGATGGCACGCCAGGTCAGCCCCAGCATTTT.

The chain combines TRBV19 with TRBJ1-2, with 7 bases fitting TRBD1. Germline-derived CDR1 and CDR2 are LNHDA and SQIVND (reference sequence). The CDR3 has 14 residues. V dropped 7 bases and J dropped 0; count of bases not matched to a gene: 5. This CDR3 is CASNKGTANYGYTF. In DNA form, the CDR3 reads TGTGCCAGTAATAAGGGGACAGCTAACTATGGCTACACCTTC.

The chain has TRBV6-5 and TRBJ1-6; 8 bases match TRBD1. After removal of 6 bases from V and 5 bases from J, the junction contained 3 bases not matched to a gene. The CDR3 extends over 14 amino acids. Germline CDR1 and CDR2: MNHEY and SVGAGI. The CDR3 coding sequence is TGTGCCAGCAGCCCGGGACAGGATAATTCACCCCTCCACTTT. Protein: CASSPGQDNSPLHF.

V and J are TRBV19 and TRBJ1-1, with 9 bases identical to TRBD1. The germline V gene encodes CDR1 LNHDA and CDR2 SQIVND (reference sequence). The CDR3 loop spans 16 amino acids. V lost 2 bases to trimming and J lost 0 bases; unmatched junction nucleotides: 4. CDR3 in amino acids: CASSIPGQGLNTEAFF. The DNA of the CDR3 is TGTGCCAGTAGTATACCCGGACAGGGGTTGAACACTGAAGCTTTCTTT.

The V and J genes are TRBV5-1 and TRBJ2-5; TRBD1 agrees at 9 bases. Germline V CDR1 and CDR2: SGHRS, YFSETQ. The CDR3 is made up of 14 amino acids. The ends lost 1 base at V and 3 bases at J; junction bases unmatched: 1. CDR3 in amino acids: CASSLTGGKETQYF. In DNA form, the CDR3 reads TGCGCCAGCAGCTTGACAGGGGGCAAAGAGACCCAGTACTTC. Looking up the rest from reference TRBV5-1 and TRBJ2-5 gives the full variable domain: KAGVTQTPRYLIKTRGQQVTLSCSPISGHRSVSWYQQTPGQGLQFLFEYFSETQRNKGNFPGRFSGRQFSNSRSEMNVSTLELGDSALYLCASSLTGGKETQYFGPGTRLLVL.

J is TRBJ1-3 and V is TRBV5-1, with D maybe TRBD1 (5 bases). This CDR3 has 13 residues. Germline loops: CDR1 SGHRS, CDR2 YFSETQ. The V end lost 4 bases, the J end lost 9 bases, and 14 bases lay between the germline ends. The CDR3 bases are TGCGCCAGCAGCCCGGAGTACACAGGCACCATATATTTT. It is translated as CASSPEYTGTIYF.

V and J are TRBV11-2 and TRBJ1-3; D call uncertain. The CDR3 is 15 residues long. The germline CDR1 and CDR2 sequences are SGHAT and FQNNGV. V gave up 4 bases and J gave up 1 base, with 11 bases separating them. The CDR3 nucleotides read TGTGCCAGCAGCTCCCAGCCCAGGTCTGGAAACACCATATATTTT. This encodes CASSSQPRSGNTIYF.

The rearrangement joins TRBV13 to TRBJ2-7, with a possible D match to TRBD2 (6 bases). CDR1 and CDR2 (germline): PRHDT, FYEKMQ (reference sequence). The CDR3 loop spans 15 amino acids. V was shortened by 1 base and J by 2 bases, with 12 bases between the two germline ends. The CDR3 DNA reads TGTGCCAGCAGCTTAGTCCGGGGGACGACCTACGAGCAGTACTTC. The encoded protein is CASSLVRGTTYEQYF.